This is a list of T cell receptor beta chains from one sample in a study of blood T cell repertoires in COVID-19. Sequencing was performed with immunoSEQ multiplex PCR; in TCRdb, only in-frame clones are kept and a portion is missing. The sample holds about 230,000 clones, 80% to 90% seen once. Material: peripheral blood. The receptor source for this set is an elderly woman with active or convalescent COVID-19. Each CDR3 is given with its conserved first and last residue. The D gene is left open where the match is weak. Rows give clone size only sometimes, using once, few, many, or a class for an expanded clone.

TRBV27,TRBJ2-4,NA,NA,TGTGCCAGCAGTACCTTGGAGCGGAAGGCCAAAAACATTCAGTACTTC,CASSTLERKAKNIQYF
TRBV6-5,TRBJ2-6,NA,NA,TGTGCCAGCAGTTATCGGGGATCTGGGGCCAACGTCCTGACTTTC,CASSYRGSGANVLTF
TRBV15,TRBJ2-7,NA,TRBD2,TGTGCCACCAGCAACAGGCGGGGGGGCCGTGAGCAGTACTTC,CATSNRRGGREQYF
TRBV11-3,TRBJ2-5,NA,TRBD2,TGTGCCAGCAGCTTGTCCGGGACTAGCGGGGGCTCGATCCAGTACTTC,CASSLSGTSGGSIQYF
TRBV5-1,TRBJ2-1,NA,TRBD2,TGCGCCAGCAGCTGGGGGACTAGCGGGAGTCAGGATGAGCAGTTCTTC,CASSWGTSGSQDEQFF
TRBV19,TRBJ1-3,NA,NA,TGTGCCAGTATATCGGGCTCTGGAAACACCATATATTTT,CASISGSGNTIYF
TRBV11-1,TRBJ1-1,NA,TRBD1,TGTGCCAGCAGCGCGGACAGGGTGGCTGAAGCTTTCTTT,CASSADRVAEAFF
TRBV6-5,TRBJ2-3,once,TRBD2,TGTGCCAGCAGGGCTGTGGTAGCGGGGCCTAATACGCAGTATTTT,CASRAVVAGPNTQYF
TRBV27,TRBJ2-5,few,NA,TGTGCCAGCAGCCTAAAATCAGGGATTCTGGGAGAGACCCAGTACTTC,CASSLKSGILGETQYF
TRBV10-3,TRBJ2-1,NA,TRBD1,TGTGCCATCAGTGGGGGACAGGAATACAATGAGCAGTTCTTC,CAISGGQEYNEQFF